This TCR beta chain was recorded in a study of OX40 agonist ivuxolimab in advanced cancers. Deletions cut 4 bases from V and 9 bases from J, with 10 bases between. CDR1 is LNHDA, CDR2 SQIVND, per germline (reference sequence). This CDR3 is 12 amino acids long. Assay: immunoSEQ multiplex PCR; the TCRdb copy retains only in-frame clones and omits some. Here the sample spans 45,000 to 65,000 clones, about 80% being singletons. The chain carries TRBV19 and TRBJ1-5; D is unresolved. The input for sequencing was CD4+ or CD8+ T cells sorted from blood, taken in a trial of the OX40 agonist ivuxolimab. This TCR came from an adult with an advanced solid tumor such as melanoma, head and neck, liver or kidney cancer. The CDR3 DNA is TGTGCCAGTAGTACGCGACGTGGGCCCCAGCATTTT. Translation gives CASSTRRGPQHF. Based on the CDR3 plus reference TRBV19 and TRBJ1-5, the full variable domain is DGGITQSPKYLFRKEGQNVTLSCEQNLNHDAMYWYRQDPGQGLRLIYYSQIVNDFQKGDIAEGYSVSREKKESFPLTVTSAQKNPTAFYLCASSTRRGPQHFGDGTRLSIL.